This TCR beta chain stems from a study of blood T cell repertoires in COVID-19. Whole-study context: Specimens from acute and convalescent COVID-19 originated in the United States, Italy and Spain. Sources were T cells, B-cell-depleted T cells, or PBMCs; the material itself was cDNA or gDNA.

Original data processing: Cell counts per sample came from amplifying reference gene primers. Sequenced by immunoSEQ multiplex PCR; TCRdb stores in-frame clones only, minus some. V, J and clone size are those of that table, while D and trimming were read from the DNA. The sample carries more than 45,000 clones, 80% to 90% recorded once. V was pared by 4 bases and J by 9 bases, with 7 bases between. The CDR3 runs to 12 residues. CDR1 and CDR2 (germline): SEHNR, FQNEAQ (reference sequence). The chain links TRBV7-9 to TRBJ1-6; no clear D. The sequence was obtained from a man in his sixties or seventies with acute or convalescent COVID-19. Sample: peripheral blood. The CDR3 sequence: CASSSHSSPLHF. Here the CDR3 DNA reads TGTGCCAGCAGCTCGCATAGTTCACCCCTCCACTTT.